These 23 T cell receptor beta chains were sequenced from one sample in a study of cytomegalovirus exposure and HLA in healthy donors. The study ran its PCR with 60 Vbeta and 13 Jbeta primers. Only in-frame clones appear in the TCRdb table, and some are missing; sequencing was by immunoSEQ multiplex PCR. The data show 65,000 to 75,000 clones, around 80% seen once. Sequencing was done on a sample of PBMCs. These receptors were obtained from a man in his forties or fifties in good health and CMV-seronegative.

The chain couples TRBV9 to TRBJ2-3, with a possible D match to TRBD1 (5 bases). The V gene lost 4 bases and the J gene lost 6 bases, with 36 bases spanning the gap. There are 21 residues in the CDR3. CDR1 is SGDLS, CDR2 YYNGEE, per germline. The CDR3 coding sequence is TGTGCCAGCAGCCCTCGACAAACGGGTGTTGGCAGGACAAACGGTTGGGATACGCAGTATTTT. Translation gives CASSPRQTGVGRTNGWDTQYF.

The chain has TRBV6-1 and TRBJ1-1; possible D gene TRBD1, 5 bases. The CDR3 runs to 14 residues. V lost 2 bases, J lost 5 bases, and 12 bases lay in between. Germline values: CDR1 MNHNS, CDR2 SASEGT. CDR3 sequence: CASSESGGTTEAFF. Here the CDR3 DNA reads TGTGCCAGCAGTGAATCGGGGGGAACGACTGAAGCTTTCTTT.

J is TRBJ2-7 and V is TRBV12-5, with 7 bases aligning to TRBD1. This CDR3 is built from 15 residues. CDR1 and CDR2 from the germline V gene are LGHNT and FRNRAP. V dropped 4 bases and J dropped 5; count of bases not matched to a gene: 11. For the CDR3, the DNA is TGTGCTAGTGGTTCTGCCCCGACAGGGAGCCACGAGCAGTACTTC. Translated: CASGSAPTGSHEQYF.

This clone was observed a single time. V gene TRBV28 combines with J gene TRBJ1-5; D is undetermined. There are 15 residues in the CDR3. V was shortened by 6 bases and J by 1 base, with 13 bases between the two germline ends. In germline, CDR1 is MDHEN, CDR2 SYDVKM. CDR3 residues: CASSRAAGSNQPQHF. The CDR3 coding sequence is TGTGCCAGCAGCCGGGCGGCGGGGAGCAATCAGCCCCAGCATTTT.

This chain links TRBV30 with TRBJ1-1; D gene ambiguous. Trimming stripped 1 base from V and 7 bases from J, with 7 bases between. The CDR3 is made up of 11 amino acids. Looked up from germline, CDR1 is GTSNPN and CDR2 is SVGIG (reference sequence). CDR3 amino acids: CAWSDSGEAFF. DNA for the CDR3: TGTGCCTGGAGTGATTCAGGTGAAGCTTTCTTT. Full variable domain (outside the CDR3, taken from reference TRBV30 and TRBJ1-1): SQTIHQWPATLVQPVGSPLSLECTVEGTSNPNLYWYRQAAGRGLQLLFYSVGIGQISSEVPQNLSASRPQDRQFILSSKKLLLSDSGFYLCAWSDSGEAFFGQGTRLTVV.

This chain connects TRBV11-2 to TRBJ1-1; 9 nucleotides agree with TRBD1. CDR1 and CDR2 (germline): SGHAT, FQNNGV. The CDR3 totals 14 residues. V shed 5 bases, J shed 5 bases, and the junction held 6 bases outside the gene matches. The CDR3 region has the DNA TGTGCCAGCAGCCCGGGACAGGGAAGAACTGAAGCTTTCTTT. Protein product: CASSPGQGRTEAFF.

The CDR3 region has the DNA TGTGCCAGCAGGGGGAGGGAGACAGGGGAGGGAAATGAGCAGTTCTTC. Translation gives CASRGRETGEGNEQFF. The chain has TRBV9 and TRBJ2-1; D is possibly TRBD1 (8 bases). Trimming took 5 bases from V and 7 from J, leaving 22 bases between them. CDR1 and CDR2 from the germline V gene are SGDLS and YYNGEE. The CDR3 is 16 amino acids.

The rearrangement links TRBV7-9 to TRBJ2-2; possibly TRBD2 for D (5 bases). Germline loops: CDR1 SEHNR, CDR2 FQNEAQ (reference sequence). The CDR3 is made up of 17 amino acids. Trimming pared 3 bases from V and 6 bases from J, leaving 20 bases between. CDR3 region: CASSLSEVVWRAGELFF. DNA for the CDR3: TGTGCCAGCAGCTTGTCTGAGGTGGTTTGGCGGGCCGGGGAGCTGTTTTTT.

This clone has only one observation. CDR3 region: CASSVDNSYEQYF. The CDR3 nucleotides are TGTGCCAGCAGTGTCGACAACTCCTACGAGCAGTACTTC. The chain couples TRBV25-1 to TRBJ2-7; D ambiguous. The germline V gene encodes CDR1 MGHDK and CDR2 SYGVNS. The ends were cut back, 4 bases at V and 0 bases at J, with 7 bases in the middle. The CDR3 totals 13 residues.

The J gene is TRBJ2-1, the V gene TRBV5-4; D is ambiguous. There are 13 residues in the CDR3. The ends were cut back, 0 bases at V and 9 bases at J, with 10 bases in the middle. The V gene's germline CDR1 is SGHNT and CDR2 YYREEE (reference sequence). The CDR3 coding sequence is TGTGCCAGCAGCTTGGCCGCGCCGGGTGAGCAGTTCTTC. Translating gives CASSLAAPGEQFF.

V is TRBV4-2 and J is TRBJ2-1; TRBD2 might be the D (6 bases). V lost 4 bases and J lost 0, with 16 bases in between. Germline V CDR1 and CDR2: LGHNA, YNFKEQ. This CDR3 spans 17 amino acids. CDR3 coding DNA: TGTGCCAGCAGCCTTTCCGCGGGAACCAACTCCTACAATGAGCAGTTCTTC. This encodes CASSLSAGTNSYNEQFF.

The V and J genes are TRBV12-5 and TRBJ1-4; D remains unclear. Germline V gene lookup returns CDR1 LGHNT and CDR2 FRNRAP. Trimming left V 0 bases short and J 0 bases short, with 14 bases between. This CDR3 has 18 amino acids. CDR3 residues: CASGLVLGSSPTNEKLFF. The CDR3 nucleotides are TGTGCTAGTGGTTTGGTACTAGGCAGCAGCCCAACTAATGAAAAACTGTTTTTT.

This rearrangement joins TRBV5-6 to TRBJ2-7; 11 nucleotides match TRBD1. Germline CDR1 and CDR2: SGHDT and YYEEEE. The CDR3 is made up of 16 amino acids. After removal of 0 bases from V and 6 bases from J, the junction contained 8 bases not matched to a gene. The CDR3 region has the DNA TGTGCCAGCAGCTTGGGTGGGACAGGGGGAATCCGCGAGCAGTACTTC. Translated: CASSLGGTGGIREQYF.

The sample holds one count of this clone. This rearrangement joins TRBV25-1 to TRBJ1-1; D is perhaps TRBD1 (5 bases). CDR1 and CDR2 (germline): MGHDK, SYGVNS. V lost 7 bases, J lost 11 bases, and 20 bases lay in between. The length of the CDR3 is 13 residues. Here the CDR3 reads CASKGSGPSNAFF. The CDR3 DNA is TGTGCCAGCAAGGGGTCAGGACCCTCGAACGCTTTCTTT.

This clone has a single count. The chain links TRBV30 to TRBJ2-7, with 11 nucleotides matching TRBD2. V lost 3 bases and J lost 4; bases outside the gene matches: 5. The CDR3 runs 14 residues. CDR1 and CDR2 (germline): GTSNPN, SVGIG (reference sequence). As DNA, the CDR3 is TGTGCCTGGAGGCCGGGACTAGCGGTATACGAGCAGTACTTC. It translates to CAWRPGLAVYEQYF.

The chain combines TRBV9 with TRBJ1-1; D is uncertain. Trimming stripped 4 bases from V and 4 bases from J, with 17 bases between. CDR3 size: 15 residues. Germline V gene data show CDR1 as SGDLS and CDR2 as YYNGEE. This CDR3 is CASSPLVDSSTEAFF. The CDR3 DNA is TGTGCCAGCAGCCCTCTAGTGGACTCCAGCACTGAAGCTTTCTTT.

DNA for the CDR3: TGTGCCAGTTACAGGGACGCCGCATTGGGGACTGAAGCTTTCTTT. It specifies CASYRDAALGTEAFF. This rearrangement joins TRBV7-3 to TRBJ1-1; perhaps TRBD1 as D (6 bases). The ends were cut back, 9 bases at V and 5 bases at J, with 22 bases in the middle. Looked up from germline, CDR1 is SGHTA and CDR2 is FQGTGA. CDR3 size: 15 residues. The whole variable domain, remainder taken from reference TRBV7-3 and TRBJ1-1, is GAGVSQTPSNKVTEKGKYVELRCDPISGHTALYWYRQSLGQGPEFLIYFQGTGAADDSGLPNDRFFAVRPEGSVSTLKIQRTERGDSAVYLCASYRDAALGTEAFFGQGTRLTVV.

This sequence joins TRBV6-6 and TRBJ1-1; 8 bases are a match to TRBD1. The CDR3 extends over 15 amino acids. Germline V gene data show CDR1 as MNHNY and CDR2 as SVGAGI (reference sequence). J lost 1 base, V lost 10 bases, and 11 bases had no gene match. The CDR3 sequence: CATLSRGLKNTEAFF. CDR3 DNA: TGTGCCACCCTATCCAGGGGGCTTAAGAACACTGAAGCTTTCTTT.

The CDR3 DNA reads TGTGCCAGCAGCCCGAGCGGTGGGGGGGGCACAGATACGCAGTATTTT. This codes for CASSPSGGGGTDTQYF. The chain has TRBV7-6 and TRBJ2-3; 7 positions match TRBD2. Germline lookup yields CDR1 SGHVS and CDR2 FNYEAQ. The junction had 9 bases not matched to a gene; V was cut back by 5 bases and J by 1 base. CDR3 length: 16 residues.

The rearrangement uses TRBV11-2 and TRBJ2-1; 10 positions agree with TRBD2. The CDR3 has 16 residues. J gave up 1 base and V 4 bases, and 4 bases lay outside the gene matches. Germline lookup yields CDR1 SGHAT and CDR2 FQNNGV. CDR3 sequence reads: CASSSQLAGSYNEQFF. CDR3 DNA sequence: TGTGCCAGCAGCTCCCAACTAGCGGGGTCCTACAATGAGCAGTTCTTC.

This clone was counted a few times. The rearrangement joins TRBV5-1 to TRBJ1-3; the match to TRBD1 covers 8 bases. CDR1 and CDR2 (germline): SGHRS, YFSETQ. This CDR3 has 15 residues. V lost 2 bases to trimming and J lost 7 bases; unmatched junction nucleotides: 8. CDR3 region: CASSFVGDRRNTIYF. As DNA, the CDR3 is TGCGCCAGCAGCTTTGTGGGGGACAGGAGGAACACCATATATTTT.

This sequence joins TRBV5-1 and TRBJ1-1, with TRBD1 identical over 7 bases. V lost 4 bases to trimming and J lost 3 bases; unmatched junction nucleotides: 3. The germline V gene has CDR1 SGHRS and CDR2 YFSETQ. CDR3 length: 13 residues. As DNA, the CDR3 is TGCGCCAGCAGCGCCACAGGGGACACTGAAGCTTTCTTT. The encoded protein is CASSATGDTEAFF.

The V and J genes are TRBV15 and TRBJ1-4, with a weak D call TRBD1 (5 bases). V was trimmed by 5 bases and J by 10 bases, leaving 20 bases between them. The CDR3 has 15 amino acids. Germline V gene data show CDR1 as LNHNV and CDR2 as YYDKDF (reference sequence). The CDR3 DNA reads as TGTGCCACCAGCCCAGAAGGGACTGGGGGTGGAAAACTGTTTTTT. Encoded protein: CATSPEGTGGGKLFF.